What follows describes a single TCR beta chain. Its antigen is still unknown. Sequencing was performed with immunoSEQ multiplex PCR; in TCRdb, only in-frame clones are kept and a portion is missing. The table has about 78,000 clones, approximately 90% seen once. This sample is part of a study of OX40 agonist ivuxolimab in advanced cancers. Background on the study: A male proportion of 70% to 90% was recorded, with mean age about 62 years and range about 20 to 90. Partial responses were achieved by three patients, of whom one had hepatocellular carcinoma and two had cutaneous melanoma.

Overall study findings and caveats: Expanded clones were, on average, more numerous in CD8+ T cells than in CD4+.

The CDR3 is made up of 13 amino acids. Germline assignment: CDR1 SGHKS and CDR2 YYEKEE (reference sequence). Trimming at V came to 5 bases and at J to 4 bases, leaving 5 bases not matched to a gene. The receptor was derived from an adult with an advanced solid tumor such as melanoma, head and neck, liver or kidney cancer. The chain recombines TRBV5-5 with TRBJ2-5; TRBD2 aligns across 7 bases. This specimen consisted of CD4+ or CD8+ T cells sorted from blood, obtained in a trial of the OX40 agonist ivuxolimab. CDR3 sequence reads: CASSGWGGETQYF. Written as DNA, the CDR3 is TGTGCCAGCAGTGGATGGGGGGGAGAGACCCAGTACTTC. Supplemented by reference TRBV5-5 and TRBJ2-5, the full variable domain reads DAGVTQSPTHLIKTRGQQVTLRCSPISGHKSVSWYQQVLGQGPQFIFQYYEKEERGRGNFPDRFSARQFPNYSSELNVNALLLGDSALYLCASSGWGGETQYFGPGTRLLVL.